The 7 T cell receptor beta chains reported below all come from one sample, sequenced in a study of technical replicates of blood from several donors. Some clones are missing from TCRdb's copy, which holds only in-frame ones; the method was immunoSEQ multiplex PCR. The table lists roughly 67,000 clones, roughly 98% of them singletons. The material sequenced was T cells isolated from PBMCs. The receptor source for this set is a human donor in good health.

This chain links TRBV6-5 with TRBJ2-1; 8 nucleotides agree with TRBD1. Germline V gene sequence: CDR1 MNHEY, CDR2 SVGAGI. Losses at the gene ends were 0 bases for V and 9 bases for J; bases not matched to a gene: 4. There are 14 residues in the CDR3. The CDR3 DNA sequence: TGTGCCAGCAGTTACTCACAGGGGGTCGGTGAGCAGTTCTTC. This codes for CASSYSQGVGEQFF.

This clone occurred once. Other DNA variants within this sample encode the same CDR3. This sequence joins TRBV29-1 and TRBJ2-7, with 8 bases identical to TRBD2. The germline gives CDR1 SQVTM, CDR2 ANQGSEA. After removal of 4 bases from V and 3 bases from J, the junction contained 5 bases not matched to a gene. The CDR3 extends over 13 amino acids. This chain's CDR3 is CSVVDRGGYEQYF. CDR3 DNA: TGCAGCGTTGTCGATCGGGGGGGCTACGAGCAGTACTTC.

This sequence joins TRBV11-3 and TRBJ2-6; 7 bases match TRBD2. CDR1 is SGHNT, CDR2 YENEEA, per germline. Trimming cost V 0 bases and J 0 bases; bases outside gene matches: 5. The CDR3 covers 18 residues. CDR3 loop: CASSLDVGGGSGANVLTF. The CDR3 DNA reads TGTGCCAGCAGCTTAGATGTGGGGGGGGGCTCTGGGGCCAACGTCCTGACTTTC.

This chain connects TRBV9 to TRBJ2-1; TRBD2 matches 7 bases. V was clipped by 4 bases and J by 0 bases; unmatched bases: 7. CDR1 and CDR2 from the germline V gene are SGDLS and YYNGEE. This CDR3 contains 16 residues. CDR3 region: CASSLTGGSSYNEQFF. The CDR3 nucleotides are TGTGCCAGCAGCTTGACGGGCGGGAGCTCCTACAATGAGCAGTTCTTC.

The CDR3 nucleotides read TGCGCCAGCAGCCAAGTCGCAGGGGATCAGCCCCAGCATTTT. Amino acids: CASSQVAGDQPQHF. The rearrangement uses TRBV4-1 and TRBJ1-5; D might be TRBD1 (6 bases). CDR3 length: 14 residues. V lost 1 base to trimming and J lost 5 bases, with 9 bases between them. CDR1 and CDR2 (germline): MGHRA, YSYEKL.

The chain couples TRBV6-4 to TRBJ2-1; D is unclear. Germline lookup yields CDR1 MRHNA and CDR2 SNTAGT. The CDR3 runs 12 residues. V lost 2 bases to trimming and J lost 5 bases, with 4 bases between them. The CDR3 sequence: CASSDADNEQFF. CDR3 DNA sequence: TGTGCCAGCAGTGACGCGGACAATGAGCAGTTCTTC.

The chain recombines TRBV25-1 with TRBJ2-3; 11 bases agree with TRBD1. Germline V gene sequence: CDR1 MGHDK, CDR2 SYGVNS. This CDR3 spans 15 amino acids. J gave up 5 bases and V 8 bases, and 9 bases lay outside the gene matches. The CDR3 reads CASSLDRGRGDTQYF. CDR3 nucleotide sequence: TGTGCCAGCTCCCTGGACAGGGGGCGCGGAGATACGCAGTATTTT.